The T cell receptor (beta chain) described here comes from a study of PD-1 blockade in classical Hodgkin lymphoma. Study findings and constraints: Complete responders matched newly diagnosed patients in baseline diversity. Newly diagnosed patients reportedly had lower baseline TCR diversity than healthy donors. Undefined causes, possibly disease activity or prior therapy, underlie the repertoire differences.

No patient escaped relapse after autologous stem cell transplantation, and brentuximab vedotin exposure varied. Best outcomes ranged across complete response, partial response and progressive disease. V dropped 7 bases and J dropped 2 bases, with 14 bases sitting between them. The CDR3 spans 14 residues. CDR1 and CDR2 from the germline V gene are MDHEN and SYDVKM. Sequenced by immunoSEQ multiplex PCR; TCRdb stores in-frame clones only, minus some. The table has about 90,000 clones, around 90% seen once. Worth noting for this clone: The antigen is undetermined.

The sequence came from a human donor with classical Hodgkin lymphoma. V and J are TRBV28 and TRBJ1-1; no clear D. Sequenced here: peripheral blood mononuclear cells (PBMCs), sampled before the second cycle of nivolumab. The CDR3 reads CASTVVIPNTEAFF. The CDR3 region has the DNA TGTGCCAGCACCGTAGTTATACCTAACACTGAAGCTTTCTTT.